Presented here are 28 T cell receptor beta chains from one specimen sequenced in a study of cytomegalovirus exposure and HLA in healthy donors. PCR amplification relied on 60 Vbeta primers (plus 13 Jbeta primers). The assay was immunoSEQ multiplex PCR, and TCRdb's table has in-frame clones only and misses some. The sample records about 120,000 clones, over 6.5% being singletons. Sequenced sample: PBMCs. These receptors came from a woman aged 40 to 55 in good health and CMV-seropositive.

The chain combines TRBV6-5 with TRBJ1-5; D unclear. CDR1 is MNHEY and CDR2 is SVGAGI in the germline V gene. The CDR3 consists of 16 residues. V lost 0 bases and J lost 1, with 10 bases in between. DNA of the CDR3: TGTGCCAGCAGTTACTCGATACCCAGAAGCAATCAGCCCCAGCATTTT. It is translated as CASSYSIPRSNQPQHF.

A few counts support this clone. This chain uses TRBV19 with TRBJ2-3; the match to TRBD2 covers 11 bases. J was trimmed by 6 bases and V by 5 bases; bases with no gene match: 7. The CDR3 totals 15 residues. Germline V gene lookup returns CDR1 LNHDA and CDR2 SQIVND (reference sequence). CDR3: CASSLAGGTWDTQYF. CDR3 nucleotide sequence: TGTGCCAGTAGTTTAGCGGGGGGGACCTGGGATACGCAGTATTTT. Full variable domain (remainder filled in from reference TRBV19 and TRBJ2-3): DGGITQSPKYLFRKEGQNVTLSCEQNLNHDAMYWYRQDPGQGLRLIYYSQIVNDFQKGDIAEGYSVSREKKESFPLTVTSAQKNPTAFYLCASSLAGGTWDTQYFGPGTRLTVL.

The CDR3 loop reads CATSRGPNNEQFF. CDR3 coding DNA: TGTGCCACCAGCAGAGGGCCCAACAATGAGCAGTTCTTC. This chain connects TRBV15 to TRBJ2-1; D is unclear. Trimming left V 1 base short and J 5 bases short, with 6 bases between. This CDR3 contains 13 residues. The germline gives CDR1 LNHNV, CDR2 YYDKDF (reference sequence).

This clone was counted many times. J is TRBJ1-1 and V is TRBV15; the D is unclear. Germline loops: CDR1 LNHNV, CDR2 YYDKDF (reference sequence). Trimming left V 3 bases short and J 0 bases short, with 11 bases between. The CDR3 sequence is 15 residues long. The CDR3 DNA reads TGTGCCACCAGCAGCCCGAGGAGGATGAACACTGAAGCTTTCTTT. The encoded protein is CATSSPRRMNTEAFF. The entire variable domain, with the rest obtained from reference TRBV15 and TRBJ1-1, is as follows: DAMVIQNPRYQVTQFGKPVTLSCSQTLNHNVMYWYQQKSSQAPKLLFHYYDKDFNNEADTPDNFQSRRPNTSFCFLDIRSPGLGDTAMYLCATSSPRRMNTEAFFGQGTRLTVV.

This clone was found a few times. The junction and the germline gene differ at one end; a read error may be behind it. The genes are TRBV9 and TRBJ1-2; 7 bases fit TRBD1. The CDR3 consists of 12 residues. Germline CDR1 is SGDLS and CDR2 is YYNGEE. CDR3 nucleotide sequence: TGTGCCAGCAGCCCCTCGGGGGACAGCAGGTCCTTC. Translated: CASSPSGDSRSF.

This clone was found a few times. V and J are TRBV2 and TRBJ2-7; D may be TRBD1 (5 bases). CDR3 length: 15 amino acids. V was trimmed by 8 bases and J by 6 bases, leaving 23 bases between them. The germline CDR1 and CDR2 sequences are SNHLY and FYNNEI. The CDR3 loop reads CASLTSRTRVGEQYF. The CDR3 coding sequence is TGTGCCAGCTTGACATCGAGGACACGGGTAGGCGAGCAGTACTTC.

The table lists this clone with a few counts. V gene TRBV4-1 combines with J gene TRBJ2-1; unclear D gene. Germline CDR1 is MGHRA and CDR2 is YSYEKL. The CDR3 covers 13 residues. Trimming cost V 3 bases and J 6 bases, with 9 bases left between them. CDR3 region: CASSHLSGNEQFF. The CDR3 DNA reads as TGCGCCAGCAGCCACCTATCCGGCAATGAGCAGTTCTTC.

The gene calls are TRBV10-3 and TRBJ2-3; D perhaps matches TRBD1 (6 bases). V lost 5 bases and J lost 3, with 18 bases in between. The CDR3 covers 16 residues. Looked up from germline, CDR1 is ENHRY and CDR2 is SYGVKD. The CDR3 loop is CAISRWAGAVTDTQYF. For the CDR3, the DNA is TGTGCCATCAGTAGGTGGGCAGGGGCTGTGACAGATACGCAGTATTTT.

This clone was counted a few times. V gene TRBV5-4 combines with J gene TRBJ1-1; the match to TRBD1 covers 8 bases. This CDR3 has 14 amino acids. V lost 4 bases and J lost 1; bases outside the gene matches: 3. CDR1 is SGHNT, CDR2 YYREEE, per germline (reference sequence). The CDR3: CASSRGTGNTEAFF. DNA of the CDR3: TGTGCCAGCAGCCGGGGGACAGGGAACACTGAAGCTTTCTTT.

The CDR3 sequence: CSGGQGVKQYF. In DNA form, the CDR3 reads TGCAGCGGAGGACAGGGGGTAAAGCAGTACTTC. The chain links TRBV29-1 to TRBJ2-7; 10 positions agree with TRBD1. J gave up 8 bases and V 7 bases, and 5 bases lay outside the gene matches. Germline V lookup: CDR1 SQVTM, CDR2 ANQGSEA. The length of the CDR3 is 11 residues.

V usage is TRBV19 and J usage is TRBJ2-2, with D possibly being TRBD1 (6 bases). The germline V and J ends were trimmed by 3 bases and 7 bases, with 15 bases remaining between them. The CDR3 is made up of 15 amino acids. Germline V lookup: CDR1 LNHDA, CDR2 SQIVND (reference sequence). The CDR3: CASSMIGGEGGELFF. As DNA, the CDR3 is TGTGCCAGTAGTATGATAGGGGGAGAAGGCGGGGAGCTGTTTTTT. The full variable domain, rest sourced from reference TRBV19 and TRBJ2-2, is DGGITQSPKYLFRKEGQNVTLSCEQNLNHDAMYWYRQDPGQGLRLIYYSQIVNDFQKGDIAEGYSVSREKKESFPLTVTSAQKNPTAFYLCASSMIGGEGGELFFGEGSRLTVL.

The chain carries TRBV6-4 and TRBJ1-2, with 8 bases that match TRBD1. Per germline, CDR1 MRHNA and CDR2 SNTAGT. This CDR3 has 14 residues. The V segment lost 6 bases and the J segment 5 bases; nucleotides outside the gene matches: 8. CDR3 protein: CASRSGQGMYGYTF. The CDR3 bases are TGTGCCAGCAGGAGCGGACAGGGAATGTATGGCTACACCTTC.

In its sample, this clone was seen a few times. This chain uses TRBV27 with TRBJ1-1, with unresolved D. The germline CDR1 and CDR2 sequences are MNHEY and SMNVEV (reference sequence). Trimming removed 3 bases at V and 7 bases at J, with 15 bases between. There are 14 residues in the CDR3. CDR3 nucleotides: TGTGCCAGCAGTTTCCCACCCGTGATCGGTGAAGCTTTCTTT. Translating it yields CASSFPPVIGEAFF.

The rearrangement uses TRBV5-1 and TRBJ2-1, with 11 bases lining up with TRBD2. J gave up 9 bases and V 4 bases, and 6 bases lay outside the gene matches. Germline CDR1 and CDR2: SGHRS and YFSETQ. CDR3 length: 14 amino acids. CDR3 DNA sequence: TGCGCCAGCAGCCAAAGACTAGCGGGGACTGAGCAGTTCTTC. Translated, it gives CASSQRLAGTEQFF.

This rearrangement joins TRBV2 to TRBJ2-3; D may be TRBD2 (6 bases). Between the trimmed V and J ends, which lost 6 bases and 7 bases, there was a span of 11 bases. The CDR3 loop spans 12 amino acids. Germline V lookup: CDR1 SNHLY, CDR2 FYNNEI. CDR3 bases: TGTGCCAGCAGGGAGGGCGGTAATACGCAGTATTTT. It is translated as CASREGGNTQYF.

The rearrangement links TRBV6-6 to TRBJ1-5; TRBD1 matches at 7 bases. The germline V gene encodes CDR1 MNHNY and CDR2 SVGAGI (reference sequence). The J segment lost 7 bases and the V segment lost 6 bases, leaving 12 bases of the junction unmatched. The CDR3 contains 15 residues. CDR3 amino acids: CASSVTTSGGQPQHF. CDR3 nucleotides: TGTGCCAGCAGCGTTACCACTTCAGGGGGACAGCCCCAGCATTTT.

The table lists this clone with a few counts. This chain links TRBV6-5 with TRBJ2-1, with D maybe TRBD1 (5 bases). Trimming took off 6 bases at V and 4 bases at J, with 13 bases between the two ends. There are 14 residues in the CDR3. Germline V lookup: CDR1 MNHEY, CDR2 SVGAGI. CDR3 bases: TGTGCCAGCAGCCGACAGTCTACTTACAATGAGCAGTTCTTC. It is translated as CASSRQSTYNEQFF.

This clone has more than one count but fewer than ten. The chain uses TRBV5-1 and TRBJ1-4, with 8 bases that match TRBD1. This CDR3 spans 16 amino acids. Looked up from germline, CDR1 is SGHRS and CDR2 is YFSETQ. The V and J ends lost 2 bases and 8 bases, in that order; junction bases with no gene match: 11. In nucleotides, the CDR3 is TGCGCCAGCAGCTTAGCGGACAGGGCGGGAACGGAAAAACTGTTTTTT. Its protein is CASSLADRAGTEKLFF.

In its sample, this clone was seen a few times. J is TRBJ2-5 and V is TRBV19; TRBD1 agrees at 9 bases. Germline V gene data show CDR1 as LNHDA and CDR2 as SQIVND (reference sequence). V gave up 5 bases and J gave up 5 bases; unmatched junction bases: 6. The CDR3 runs to 14 residues. The CDR3 region has the DNA TGTGCCAGTAGTCACAGGGGGCAGCCGGAGACCCAGTACTTC. Encoded protein: CASSHRGQPETQYF.

This clone was seen a few times. CDR3 protein: CASSLAQGGITEAFF. CDR3 bases: TGCGCCAGCAGCTTGGCTCAGGGAGGGATCACTGAAGCTTTCTTT. The rearrangement links TRBV5-1 to TRBJ1-1, with D perhaps matching TRBD1 (5 bases). V lost 0 bases, J lost 4 bases, and 13 bases lay in between. Germline lookup yields CDR1 SGHRS and CDR2 YFSETQ. The CDR3 has 15 amino acids.

This clone was observed a few times. The J gene is TRBJ1-5, the V gene TRBV6-4; 7 bases are a match to TRBD1. V lost 4 bases, J lost 4 bases, and 7 bases stayed unmatched. CDR3 length equals 15 residues. Germline V lookup: CDR1 MRHNA, CDR2 SNTAGT. The DNA for the CDR3 is TGTGCCAGCAGTGCCGAACCAGGGGGAAATCAGCCCCAGCATTTT. Its translation: CASSAEPGGNQPQHF.

This clone was counted between two and nine times. This sequence joins TRBV5-1 and TRBJ1-1; D may be TRBD1 (6 bases). Per germline, CDR1 SGHRS and CDR2 YFSETQ. The CDR3 totals 14 residues. V was pared by 3 bases and J by 1 base, with 10 bases between. The CDR3 reads CASSSQGPNTEAFF. DNA of the CDR3: TGCGCCAGCAGCTCACAGGGCCCGAACACTGAAGCTTTCTTT.

The V and J genes are TRBV4-1 and TRBJ1-4; a possible D gene is TRBD1 (5 bases). The length of the CDR3 is 15 residues. The V end lost 1 base, the J end lost 10 bases, and 16 bases lay between the germline ends. Germline V gene data show CDR1 as MGHRA and CDR2 as YSYEKL. The CDR3 protein is CASSQAEGSGGKLFF. CDR3 nucleotides: TGCGCCAGCAGCCAAGCGGAGGGTTCGGGGGGAAAACTGTTTTTT.

This clone was counted between two and nine times. J is TRBJ2-1 and V is TRBV6-1, with TRBD2 matching 13 bases. Germline CDR1 reads MNHNS; CDR2 reads SASEGT. V shed 4 bases, J shed 7 bases, and the junction held 10 bases outside the gene matches. The CDR3 is 17 residues long. As DNA, the CDR3 is TGTGCCAGCAGTGCGGGGACTAGCGGGGCCAGGGGGAATGAGCAGTTCTTC. This translates into CASSAGTSGARGNEQFF.

The V and J genes are TRBV10-3 and TRBJ2-7; 7 bases align to TRBD1. This CDR3 region has 17 residues. CDR1 and CDR2 (germline): ENHRY, SYGVKD. V dropped 2 bases and J dropped 3; count of bases not matched to a gene: 13. CDR3 bases: TGTGCCATCAGTGAGCCCACAGGACAGGAATTTATCTACGAGCAGTACTTC. It codes for CAISEPTGQEFIYEQYF.

This chain joins TRBV25-1 and TRBJ2-3; tentatively, D is TRBD2 (5 bases). Trimming removed 0 bases from V and 8 bases from J, with 15 bases in between. Germline V lookup: CDR1 MGHDK, CDR2 SYGVNS. The CDR3 is 15 residues long. Written as DNA, the CDR3 is TGTGCCAGCAGTGAATACGACGGGGTGTGGTCTACGCAGTATTTT. Translation gives CASSEYDGVWSTQYF.

There are a few counts of this clone. The chain recombines TRBV30 with TRBJ1-1; D gene unclear. There are 11 residues in the CDR3. CDR1 is GTSNPN, CDR2 SVGIG, per germline (reference sequence). The V and J ends lost 2 bases and 4 bases respectively, with 5 bases between them. The CDR3 coding sequence is TGTGCCTGGAGTCCCCTCACTGAAGCTTTCTTT. Amino acids: CAWSPLTEAFF.

This rearrangement joins TRBV27 to TRBJ1-2; maybe TRBD1 (5 bases). CDR1 and CDR2 (germline): MNHEY, SMNVEV (reference sequence). Trimming removed 3 bases at V and 6 bases at J, with 14 bases between. This CDR3 has 14 amino acids. This chain's CDR3 is CASSFRGGSNGYTF. The CDR3 nucleotides read TGTGCCAGCAGTTTTCGGGGGGGTAGCAATGGCTACACCTTC.